Here is one T cell receptor (beta chain) with its context. The sample is drawn from a study of T cell responses to AZD1222 COVID-19 vaccine. The J segment lost 6 bases and the V segment lost 6 bases, leaving 6 bases of the junction unmatched. Looked up from germline, CDR1 is SGHTA and CDR2 is FQGTGA. The length of the CDR3 is 14 residues. The assay was immunoSEQ multiplex PCR, and TCRdb's table has in-frame clones only and misses some. The table shows roughly 200,000 clones, with approximately 92% occurring only once. The source is an adult who received the MenACWY meningococcal vaccine as a control. The input for sequencing was peripheral blood, taken 28 days after the second dose of the MenACWY control vaccine. The V gene is TRBV7-3, the J gene TRBJ1-2; TRBD1 agrees at 11 bases. In nucleotides, the CDR3 is TGTGCCAGCAGGGATCCGGGACAGGGGGATGGCTACACCTTC. It encodes CASRDPGQGDGYTF.